This T cell receptor beta chain was sequenced during a study of cytomegalovirus exposure and HLA in healthy donors. CDR1 is SGHRS and CDR2 is YFSETQ in the germline V gene. The CDR3 extends over 15 amino acids. Use of 60 Vbeta and 13 Jbeta primers characterized the PCR. Profiled with immunoSEQ multiplex PCR; TCRdb holds only in-frame clones, not every one. Its table lists tens of thousands of clones. The chain combines TRBV5-1 with TRBJ2-5, with TRBD1 matching 7 bases. The J call is doubtful: the DNA matches TRBJ2-7 better. The clonotype was recovered from a man between 18 and 29 years old in good health and CMV-seropositive. Sequences were obtained from PBMCs. The CDR3 loop reads CASSDPSGTAYEQYF. The DNA of the CDR3 is TGCGCCAGCAGCGATCCCTCCGGGACAGCATACGAGCAGTACTTC.